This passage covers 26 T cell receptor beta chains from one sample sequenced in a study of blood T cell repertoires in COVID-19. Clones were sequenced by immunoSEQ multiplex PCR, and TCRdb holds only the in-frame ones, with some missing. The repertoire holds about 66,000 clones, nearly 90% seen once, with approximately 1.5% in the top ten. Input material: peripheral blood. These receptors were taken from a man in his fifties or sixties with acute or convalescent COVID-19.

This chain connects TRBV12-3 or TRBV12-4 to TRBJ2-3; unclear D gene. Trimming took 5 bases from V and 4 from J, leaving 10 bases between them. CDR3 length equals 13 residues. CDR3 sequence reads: CASSLRRADTQYF. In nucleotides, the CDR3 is TGTGCCAGCAGTCTCCGTCGGGCAGATACGCAGTATTTT.

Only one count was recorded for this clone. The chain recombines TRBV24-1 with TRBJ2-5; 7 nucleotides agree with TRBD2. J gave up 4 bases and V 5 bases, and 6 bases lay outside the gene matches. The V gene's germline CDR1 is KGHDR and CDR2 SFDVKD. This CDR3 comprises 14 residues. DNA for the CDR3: TGTGCCACCAGTGCGAAAGGGAGGGGAGAGACCCAGTACTTC. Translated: CATSAKGRGETQYF.

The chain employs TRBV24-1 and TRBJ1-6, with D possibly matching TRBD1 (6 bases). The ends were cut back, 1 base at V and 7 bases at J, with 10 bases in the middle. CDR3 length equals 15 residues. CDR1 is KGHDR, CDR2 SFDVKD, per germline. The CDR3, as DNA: TGTGCCACCAGTGATTTACGAAGGGGGAATTCACCCCTCCACTTT. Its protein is CATSDLRRGNSPLHF.

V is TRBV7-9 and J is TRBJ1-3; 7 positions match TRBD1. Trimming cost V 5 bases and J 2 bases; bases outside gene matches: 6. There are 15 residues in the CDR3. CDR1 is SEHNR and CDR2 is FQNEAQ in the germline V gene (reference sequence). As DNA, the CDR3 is TGTGCCAGCAGCCCCCAGGGGGGAGCTGGAAACACCATATATTTT. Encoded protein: CASSPQGGAGNTIYF.

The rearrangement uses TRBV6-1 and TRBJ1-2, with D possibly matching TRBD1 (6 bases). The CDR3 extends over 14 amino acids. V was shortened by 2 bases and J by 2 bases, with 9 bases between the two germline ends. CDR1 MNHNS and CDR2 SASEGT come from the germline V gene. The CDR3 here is CASSERTVNYGYTF. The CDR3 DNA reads TGTGCCAGCAGTGAACGGACAGTCAACTATGGCTACACCTTC.

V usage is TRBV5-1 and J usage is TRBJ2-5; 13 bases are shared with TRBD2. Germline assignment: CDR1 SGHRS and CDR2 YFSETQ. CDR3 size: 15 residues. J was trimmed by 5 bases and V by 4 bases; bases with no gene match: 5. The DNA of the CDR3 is TGCGCCAGCAGCCAAACTAGCGGGGGGGAGGAGACCCAGTACTTC. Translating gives CASSQTSGGEETQYF.

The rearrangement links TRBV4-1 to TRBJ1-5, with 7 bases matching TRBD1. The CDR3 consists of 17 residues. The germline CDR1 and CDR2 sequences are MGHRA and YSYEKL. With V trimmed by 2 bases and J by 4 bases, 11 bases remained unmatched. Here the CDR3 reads CASSQSPTARGNQPQHF. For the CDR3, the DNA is TGCGCCAGCAGCCAAAGTCCCACAGCCAGGGGGAATCAGCCCCAGCATTTT.

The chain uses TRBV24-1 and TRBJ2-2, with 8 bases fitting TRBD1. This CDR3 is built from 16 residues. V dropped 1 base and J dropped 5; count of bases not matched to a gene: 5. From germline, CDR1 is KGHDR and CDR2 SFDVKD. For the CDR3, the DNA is TGTGCCACCAGTGATTTTGGACAGGGCCGGACCGGGGAGCTGTTTTTT. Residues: CATSDFGQGRTGELFF.

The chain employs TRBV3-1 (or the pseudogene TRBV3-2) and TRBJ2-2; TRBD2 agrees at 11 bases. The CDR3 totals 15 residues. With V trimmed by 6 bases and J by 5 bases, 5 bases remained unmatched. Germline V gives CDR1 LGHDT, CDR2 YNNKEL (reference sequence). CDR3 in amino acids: CASSPLAGGTGELFF. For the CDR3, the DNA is TGTGCCAGCAGTCCCCTAGCGGGGGGAACCGGGGAGCTGTTTTTT.

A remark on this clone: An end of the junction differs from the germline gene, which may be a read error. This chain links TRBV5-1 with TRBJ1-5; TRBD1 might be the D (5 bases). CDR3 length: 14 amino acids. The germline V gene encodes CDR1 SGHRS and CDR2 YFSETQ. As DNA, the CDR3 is TGCGCCAGCAGTTTGGACGGCGGGGGTCAGCCCCAGCATTTT. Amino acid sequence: CASSLDGGGQPQHF. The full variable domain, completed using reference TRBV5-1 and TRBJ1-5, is KAGVTQTPRYLIKTRGQQVTLSCSPISGHRSVSWYQQTPGQGLQFLFEYFSETQRNKGNFPGRFSGRQFSNSRSEMNVSTLELGDSALYLCASSLDGGGQPQHFGDGTRLSIL.

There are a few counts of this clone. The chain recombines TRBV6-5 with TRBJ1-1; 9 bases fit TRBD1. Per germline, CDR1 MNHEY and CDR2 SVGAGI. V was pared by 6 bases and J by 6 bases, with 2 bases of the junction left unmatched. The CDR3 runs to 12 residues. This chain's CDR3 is CASRRTGAEAFF. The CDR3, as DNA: TGTGCCAGCAGACGGACAGGGGCTGAAGCTTTCTTT.

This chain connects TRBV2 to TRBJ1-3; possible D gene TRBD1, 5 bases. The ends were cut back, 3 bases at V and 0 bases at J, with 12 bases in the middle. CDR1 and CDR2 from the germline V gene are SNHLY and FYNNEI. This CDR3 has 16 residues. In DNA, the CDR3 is TGTGCCAGCAGTGAGGGCAGGGCTAACTCTGGAAACACCATATATTTT. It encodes CASSEGRANSGNTIYF.

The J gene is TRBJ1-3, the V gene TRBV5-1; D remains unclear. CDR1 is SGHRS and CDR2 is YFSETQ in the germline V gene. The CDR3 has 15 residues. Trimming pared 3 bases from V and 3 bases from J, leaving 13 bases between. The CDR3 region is CASSSEGLDGNTIYF. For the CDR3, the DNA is TGCGCCAGCAGCTCTGAGGGTCTAGATGGAAACACCATATATTTT.

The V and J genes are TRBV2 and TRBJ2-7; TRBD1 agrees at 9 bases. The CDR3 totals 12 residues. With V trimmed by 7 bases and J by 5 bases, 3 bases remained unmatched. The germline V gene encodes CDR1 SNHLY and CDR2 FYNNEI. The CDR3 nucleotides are TGTGCCAGCAACAGGGGGCTCGACGAGCAGTACTTC. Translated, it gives CASNRGLDEQYF.

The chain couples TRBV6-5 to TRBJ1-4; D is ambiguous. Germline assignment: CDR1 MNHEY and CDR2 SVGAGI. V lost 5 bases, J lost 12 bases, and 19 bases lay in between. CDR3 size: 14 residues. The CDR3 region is CASSPGLLNRELFF. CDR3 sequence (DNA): TGTGCCAGCAGTCCCGGACTGCTTAATAGGGAACTGTTTTTT.

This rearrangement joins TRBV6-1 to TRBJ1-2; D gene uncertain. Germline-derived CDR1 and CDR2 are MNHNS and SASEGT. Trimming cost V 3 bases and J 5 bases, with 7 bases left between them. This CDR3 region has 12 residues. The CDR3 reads CASSDRKYGYTF. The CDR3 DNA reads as TGTGCCAGCAGTGACAGGAAATATGGCTACACCTTC.

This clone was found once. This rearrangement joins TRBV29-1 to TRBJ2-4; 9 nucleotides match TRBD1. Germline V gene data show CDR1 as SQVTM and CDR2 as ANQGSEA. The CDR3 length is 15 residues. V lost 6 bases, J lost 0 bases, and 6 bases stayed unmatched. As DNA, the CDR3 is TGCAGCGTGGCTACAGGGGGCAAAGCCAAAAACATTCAGTACTTC. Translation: CSVATGGKAKNIQYF.

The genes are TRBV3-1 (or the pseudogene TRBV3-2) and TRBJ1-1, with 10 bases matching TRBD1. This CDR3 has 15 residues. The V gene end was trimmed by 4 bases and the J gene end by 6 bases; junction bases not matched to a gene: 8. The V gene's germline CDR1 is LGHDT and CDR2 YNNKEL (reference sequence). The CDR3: CASSPSRTGGSEAFF. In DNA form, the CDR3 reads TGTGCCAGCAGCCCTTCGCGGACAGGGGGGTCTGAAGCTTTCTTT.

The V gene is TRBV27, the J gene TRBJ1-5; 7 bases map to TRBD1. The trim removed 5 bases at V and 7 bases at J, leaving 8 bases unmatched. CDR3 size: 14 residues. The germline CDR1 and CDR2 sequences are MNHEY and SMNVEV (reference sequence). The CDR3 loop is CASSIRQGNQPQHF. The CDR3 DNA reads TGTGCCAGCAGTATCCGACAGGGTAACCAGCCCCAGCATTTT.

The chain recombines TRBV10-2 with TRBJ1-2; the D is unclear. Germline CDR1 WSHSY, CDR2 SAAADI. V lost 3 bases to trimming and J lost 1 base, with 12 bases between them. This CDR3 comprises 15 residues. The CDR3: CASSDLPLVNYGYTF. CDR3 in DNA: TGCGCCAGCAGTGATCTTCCTCTTGTTAACTATGGCTACACCTTC.

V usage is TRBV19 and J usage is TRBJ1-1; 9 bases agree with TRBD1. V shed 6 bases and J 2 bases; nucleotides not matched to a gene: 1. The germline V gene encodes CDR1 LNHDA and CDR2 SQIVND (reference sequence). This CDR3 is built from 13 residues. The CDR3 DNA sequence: TGTGCCAGTAGACAGGGGGCAAACACTGAAGCTTTCTTT. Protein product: CASRQGANTEAFF.

The chain's CDR3 is CAISEGQGANTGELFF. The CDR3 region has the DNA TGTGCCATCAGTGAAGGACAGGGGGCGAACACCGGGGAGCTGTTTTTT. This chain uses TRBV10-3 with TRBJ2-2, with 10 bases that match TRBD1. The germline V gene encodes CDR1 ENHRY and CDR2 SYGVKD. The CDR3 sequence is 16 residues long. Trimming at V came to 3 bases and at J to 0 bases, leaving 1 base not matched to a gene.

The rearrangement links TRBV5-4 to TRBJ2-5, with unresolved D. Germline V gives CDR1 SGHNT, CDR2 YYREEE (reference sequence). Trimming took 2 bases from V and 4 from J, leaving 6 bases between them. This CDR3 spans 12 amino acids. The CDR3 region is CASSFPRETQYF. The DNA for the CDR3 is TGTGCCAGCAGCTTTCCTAGAGAGACCCAGTACTTC.

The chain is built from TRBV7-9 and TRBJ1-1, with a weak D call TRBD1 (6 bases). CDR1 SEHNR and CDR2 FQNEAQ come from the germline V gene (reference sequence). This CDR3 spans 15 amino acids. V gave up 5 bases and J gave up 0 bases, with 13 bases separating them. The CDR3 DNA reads TGTGCCAGCAGCCCTAAAGGACAGCTGAACACTGAAGCTTTCTTT. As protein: CASSPKGQLNTEAFF.

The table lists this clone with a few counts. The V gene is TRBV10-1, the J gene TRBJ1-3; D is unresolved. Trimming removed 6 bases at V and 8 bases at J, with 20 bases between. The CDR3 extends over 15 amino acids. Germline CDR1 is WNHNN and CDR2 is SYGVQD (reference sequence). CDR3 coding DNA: TGCGCCAGCAGATTCCCCCCCAAACAAATGGACACCATATATTTT. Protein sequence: CASRFPPKQMDTIYF.

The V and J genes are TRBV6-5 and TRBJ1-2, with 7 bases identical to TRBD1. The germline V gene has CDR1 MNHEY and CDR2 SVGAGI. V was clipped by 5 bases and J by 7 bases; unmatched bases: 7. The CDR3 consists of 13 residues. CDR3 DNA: TGTGCCAGCAGTCCGGACAGGATACTTGGCTACACCTTC. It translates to CASSPDRILGYTF.